Listed below are T cell receptor beta chains from one sample, sequenced in a study of CD8 T cells in ankylosing spondylitis. TCRdb passed the 5' RACE reads through MiXCR, listing each CDR3 protein once. There are fewer than 450,000 distinct CDR3 sequences in the sample; more than 15% occur only once, and about 0.94% lies in the top ten. The sequencing sample was made of blood, either unsorted or a sorted T cell fraction (not recorded which). The receptors were gathered from a male donor with ankylosing spondylitis. Both conserved end residues are part of each CDR3. D genes are given only for firm matches. Clone size is not always given. Where it is, it says once, few, many or a class for expanded clones.

cdr3_length	d_call	v_call	j_call	clone_size	cdr3_nt	cdr3_aa
15	.	TRBV29-1	TRBJ2-2	many	TGCAGCGTTGGAGGGCGGTCCGCGAGCACCGGGGAGCTGTTTTTT	CSVGGRSASTGELFF
16	TRBD2	TRBV20-1	TRBJ2-1	many	TGCAGTGCTACCGGGACTAGCGGGCACTCCTACAATGAGCAGTTCTTC	CSATGTSGHSYNEQFF
18	.	TRBV10-3	TRBJ2-7	once	TGTGCCATCAGTGGGGCGGGACAGACCGAAACCCCCTCCTACGAGCAGTACTTC	CAISGAGQTETPSYEQYF
16	TRBD2	TRBV2	TRBJ2-3	few	TGTGCCAGCAGATTCCTAGCGGGAGGTTCAATGGATACGCAGTATTTT	CASRFLAGGSMDTQYF
16	.	TRBV4-3	TRBJ2-7	.	TGCGCCAGCAGCCGAAGGATCTCGGGACTCGTATACGAGCAGTACTTC	CASSRRISGLVYEQYF
15	TRBD2	TRBV12-3/TRBV12-4	TRBJ2-1	many	TGTGCCAGCAGTCTTAGCGGGGGGGCCTACGGTGAGCAGTTCTTC	CASSLSGGAYGEQFF
12	.	TRBV29-1	TRBJ2-7	many	TGCATCGTTATGGGCAGGGACTACGAGCAGTACTTC	CIVMGRDYEQYF
16	.	TRBV3-1	TRBJ2-1	.	TGTGCCAGCAGCACCAAGGACCCGTATCCAGTTAATGAGCAGTTCTTC	CASSTKDPYPVNEQFF
14	.	TRBV20-1	TRBJ1-6	.	TGCAGTGCTAGAGTGGGAACTACTAATTCACCCCTCCACTTT	CSARVGTTNSPLHF
13	.	TRBV29-1	TRBJ2-5	.	TGCAGCGTTGATAGGGGCTCAGGGGAGACCCAGTACTTC	CSVDRGSGETQYF
14	TRBD1	TRBV5-1	TRBJ2-1	.	TGCGCCAGCGCCTCGGGACAGGGGTACAATGAGCAGTTCTTC	CASASGQGYNEQFF
16	TRBD2	TRBV10-3	TRBJ2-1	.	TGTGCCATCAGTGAGTCAGCTAGCGGGGTAGACAATGAGCAGTTCTTC	CAISESASGVDNEQFF
16	.	TRBV6-2/TRBV6-3	TRBJ2-1	.	TGTGCCAGCAGTTACTCCCGTGGTCAGGGATACAATGAGCAGTTCTTC	CASSYSRGQGYNEQFF
15	.	TRBV6-1	TRBJ2-3	.	TGTGCCACCACCGTTAGGGGTGGGGACGCAGATACGCAGTATTTT	CATTVRGGDADTQYF
15	.	TRBV5-1	TRBJ2-3	many	TGCGCCAGCAGCTTGGTGGGCGGTACCACAGATACGCAGTATTTT	CASSLVGGTTDTQYF
14	TRBD1	TRBV6-5	TRBJ1-2	.	TGTGCCAGCAGTTCCCAGGGGGAAGGGAGTGGCTACACCTTC	CASSSQGEGSGYTF
14	TRBD2	TRBV6-1	TRBJ2-5	few	TGTGCCAGCAGCCTGACTAGCGGGGGAGAGACCCAGTACTTC	CASSLTSGGETQYF
14	.	TRBV20-1	TRBJ1-1	.	TGCAGTGCTGCACCGGGACGGTTGAACACTGAAGCTTTCTTT	CSAAPGRLNTEAFF
16	.	TRBV3-1	TRBJ1-2	few	TGTGCCAGCAGCCAAGGGGGGGACATTCGCGGCTATGGCTACACCTTC	CASSQGGDIRGYGYTF
12	TRBD1	TRBV20-1	TRBJ2-5	.	TGCAGTGCTAGGAGGGGGCTGGAGACCCAGTACTTC	CSARRGLETQYF
14	.	TRBV6-1	TRBJ2-5	.	TGTGCCAGCAGCCCTGACAGGATAGGCGGGACCCAGTACTTC	CASSPDRIGGTQYF
16	TRBD2	TRBV9	TRBJ2-3	many	TGTGCCAGCAGCGCTGATAGCGGGAGCAACACAGATACGCAGTATTTT	CASSADSGSNTDTQYF
16	.	TRBV29-1	TRBJ1-4	few	TGCAGCGTCCCAGCCCAGGGTACATCAACTAATGAAAAACTGTTTTTT	CSVPAQGTSTNEKLFF
13	.	TRBV3-1	TRBJ2-7	.	TGTGCCAGCAGCCAAGCCCCCGTCGGGGAGCAGTACTTC	CASSQAPVGEQYF
18	TRBD1	TRBV4-1	TRBJ2-5	few	TGCGCCAGCAGCCAAGATTCAAAAGACAGGGGCTTCCGAGAGACCCAGTACTTC	CASSQDSKDRGFRETQYF
14	.	TRBV3-1	TRBJ2-1	few	TGTGCCAGCAGCCAGACCGGGCCCTACAATGAGCAGTTCTTC	CASSQTGPYNEQFF
16	TRBD2	TRBV9	TRBJ2-3	.	TGTGCCAGCAGCGAGGGGACTAGCGGACTCACAGATACGCAGTATTTT	CASSEGTSGLTDTQYF